This TCR beta chain was captured by sequencing in a study of cytomegalovirus exposure and HLA in healthy donors. PCR primers comprised 60 Vbeta and 13 Jbeta primers. TCRdb keeps only in-frame clones here, not all; method: immunoSEQ multiplex PCR. The sample includes roughly 110,000 clones, around 64% of them seen just once. The CDR3 totals 15 residues. Germline V gives CDR1 GTSNPN, CDR2 SVGIG (reference sequence). Trimming stripped 2 bases from V and 1 base from J, with 12 bases between. The clonotype originates from a man aged 30 to 39 in good health and CMV-seropositive. Sequencing input: PBMCs. This sequence joins TRBV30 and TRBJ2-1; a weak D match, TRBD1 (6 bases). CDR3 bases: TGTGCCTGGAGTAGAGGGGGTATGTCCTACAATGAGCAGTTCTTC. Protein: CAWSRGGMSYNEQFF.